The 14 T cell receptor beta chains below were found in one sample sequenced in a study of cytomegalovirus exposure and HLA in healthy donors. The table came from immunoSEQ multiplex PCR; TCRdb's copy has only in-frame clones and leaves some out. This table holds under 350,000 clones, approximately 83% found once. Sequenced input: PBMCs. The receptors derive from a woman aged 18-29 years in good health and CMV-seronegative.

The gene calls are TRBV11-3 and TRBJ2-3; the D gene is possibly TRBD2 (6 bases). The CDR3 has 16 amino acids. V lost 0 bases and J 2 bases, leaving 12 bases between the germline ends. The germline V gene has CDR1 SGHNT and CDR2 YENEEA. The CDR3 DNA follows: TGTGCCAGCAGCTTAGAGATTAGCGGCTACACAGATACGCAGTATTTT. Amino acid sequence: CASSLEISGYTDTQYF.

The chain couples TRBV27 to TRBJ1-2; 8 bases are shared with TRBD1. The CDR3 covers 13 residues. The germline CDR1 and CDR2 sequences are MNHEY and SMNVEV (reference sequence). J was trimmed by 6 bases and V by 6 bases; bases with no gene match: 6. The CDR3 protein is CASSPDRAHGYTF. CDR3 nucleotide sequence: TGTGCCAGCAGCCCGGACAGGGCCCATGGCTACACCTTC.

The rearrangement joins TRBV7-9 to TRBJ2-1; D perhaps matches TRBD1 (5 bases). V lost 2 bases, J lost 10 bases, and 15 bases lay in between. Germline V gene lookup returns CDR1 SEHNR and CDR2 FQNEAQ (reference sequence). The CDR3 spans 14 residues. The chain's CDR3 is CASSLLGQPMEQFF. The DNA for the CDR3 is TGTGCCAGCAGCTTACTTGGACAACCGATGGAGCAGTTCTTC.

This chain uses TRBV6-1 with TRBJ2-7; 7 nucleotides align to TRBD1. Germline V CDR1 and CDR2: MNHNS, SASEGT. The CDR3 contains 14 residues. With V trimmed by 6 bases and J by 0 bases, 5 bases remained unmatched. The CDR3, as DNA: TGTGCCAGCAGCCCGACAGGGCTCTCCTACGAGCAGTACTTC. As protein: CASSPTGLSYEQYF.

This chain connects TRBV19 to TRBJ2-2; D may be TRBD1 (6 bases). Deletions cut 6 bases from V and 3 bases from J, with 8 bases between. CDR1 and CDR2 (germline): LNHDA, SQIVND (reference sequence). There are 13 residues in the CDR3. The CDR3 region is CASRQGYTGELFF. CDR3 in DNA: TGTGCCAGTAGGCAGGGGTACACCGGGGAGCTGTTTTTT.

The count of this clone is one. The chain combines TRBV6-1 with TRBJ1-3, with 7 bases matching TRBD1. The CDR3 has 15 amino acids. V dropped 5 bases and J dropped 1; count of bases not matched to a gene: 5. The germline CDR1 and CDR2 sequences are MNHNS and SASEGT. In DNA form, the CDR3 reads TGTGCCAGCAGTCTAGGGGGCGCGTCTGGAAACACCATATATTTT. Translation: CASSLGGASGNTIYF.

The chain joins TRBV5-1 to TRBJ2-1; D ambiguous. The length of the CDR3 is 15 residues. The germline V gene has CDR1 SGHRS and CDR2 YFSETQ. V dropped 3 bases and J dropped 5 bases, with 15 bases sitting between them. The CDR3 bases are TGCGCCAGCAGCTCGGTCTCGAGTACCCACAATGAGCAGTTCTTC. This gives the protein CASSSVSSTHNEQFF.

This CDR3 is CASSFQAGDEQFF. The DNA for the CDR3 is TGCGCCAGCAGCTTTCAAGCGGGAGATGAGCAGTTCTTC. The V call is TRBV5-1, the J call TRBJ2-1; TRBD2 matches 8 bases. The CDR3 extends over 13 amino acids. With V trimmed by 2 bases and J by 8 bases, 3 bases remained unmatched. The germline CDR1 and CDR2 sequences are SGHRS and YFSETQ.

The DNA of the CDR3 is TGTGCCAGCAGTTATCAGAGGGGGTTGCCTGAAGCTTTCTTT. Residues: CASSYQRGLPEAFF. The V gene is TRBV6-5, the J gene TRBJ1-1; D possibly corresponds to TRBD1 (6 bases). The CDR3 is 14 amino acids. V lost 3 bases and J 6 bases, leaving 14 bases between the germline ends. Germline CDR1 MNHEY, CDR2 SVGAGI.

The chain employs TRBV6-5 and TRBJ1-1; no reliable D call. The CDR3 extends over 13 amino acids. Germline assignment: CDR1 MNHEY and CDR2 SVGAGI. Deletions cut 0 bases from V and 5 bases from J, with 7 bases between. The DNA for the CDR3 is TGTGCCAGCAGTTACTCACCGGGAACTGAAGCTTTCTTT. As protein: CASSYSPGTEAFF.

The chain carries TRBV18 and TRBJ2-7; 8 positions agree with TRBD1. The CDR3 contains 14 residues. In germline, CDR1 is KGHSH, CDR2 LQKENI. The V segment lost 1 base and the J segment 7 bases; nucleotides outside the gene matches: 6. The CDR3 sequence: CASSPQTGAREQYF. CDR3 DNA: TGTGCCAGCTCACCACAGACAGGGGCAAGGGAGCAGTACTTC.

V and J are TRBV30 and TRBJ2-2, with D perhaps TRBD2 (6 bases). The CDR3 is 16 amino acids. The germline gives CDR1 GTSNPN, CDR2 SVGIG (reference sequence). Trimming left V 2 bases short and J 2 bases short, with 15 bases between. CDR3 nucleotide sequence: TGTGCCTGGAGTATCTCCGGGACTCCCAACACCGGGGAGCTGTTTTTT. Amino acids: CAWSISGTPNTGELFF. The full variable domain, rest sourced from reference TRBV30 and TRBJ2-2, is SQTIHQWPATLVQPVGSPLSLECTVEGTSNPNLYWYRQAAGRGLQLLFYSVGIGQISSEVPQNLSASRPQDRQFILSSKKLLLSDSGFYLCAWSISGTPNTGELFFGEGSRLTVL.

V usage is TRBV28 and J usage is TRBJ1-2; D might be TRBD1 (5 bases). This CDR3 is built from 16 residues. V lost 1 base to trimming and J lost 3 bases, with 15 bases between them. The germline gives CDR1 MDHEN, CDR2 SYDVKM. The CDR3 reads CASSLYLRRADYGYTF. The DNA of the CDR3 is TGTGCCAGCAGTTTATATCTACGCAGGGCGGACTATGGCTACACCTTC.

This chain links TRBV9 with TRBJ2-3; 7 bases are shared with TRBD2. CDR1 SGDLS and CDR2 YYNGEE come from the germline V gene. This CDR3 has 14 residues. With V trimmed by 4 bases and J by 9 bases, 11 bases remained unmatched. The CDR3 sequence: CASSPQRGGRTQYF. In DNA form, the CDR3 reads TGTGCCAGCAGCCCCCAAAGAGGCGGGAGAACGCAGTATTTT.